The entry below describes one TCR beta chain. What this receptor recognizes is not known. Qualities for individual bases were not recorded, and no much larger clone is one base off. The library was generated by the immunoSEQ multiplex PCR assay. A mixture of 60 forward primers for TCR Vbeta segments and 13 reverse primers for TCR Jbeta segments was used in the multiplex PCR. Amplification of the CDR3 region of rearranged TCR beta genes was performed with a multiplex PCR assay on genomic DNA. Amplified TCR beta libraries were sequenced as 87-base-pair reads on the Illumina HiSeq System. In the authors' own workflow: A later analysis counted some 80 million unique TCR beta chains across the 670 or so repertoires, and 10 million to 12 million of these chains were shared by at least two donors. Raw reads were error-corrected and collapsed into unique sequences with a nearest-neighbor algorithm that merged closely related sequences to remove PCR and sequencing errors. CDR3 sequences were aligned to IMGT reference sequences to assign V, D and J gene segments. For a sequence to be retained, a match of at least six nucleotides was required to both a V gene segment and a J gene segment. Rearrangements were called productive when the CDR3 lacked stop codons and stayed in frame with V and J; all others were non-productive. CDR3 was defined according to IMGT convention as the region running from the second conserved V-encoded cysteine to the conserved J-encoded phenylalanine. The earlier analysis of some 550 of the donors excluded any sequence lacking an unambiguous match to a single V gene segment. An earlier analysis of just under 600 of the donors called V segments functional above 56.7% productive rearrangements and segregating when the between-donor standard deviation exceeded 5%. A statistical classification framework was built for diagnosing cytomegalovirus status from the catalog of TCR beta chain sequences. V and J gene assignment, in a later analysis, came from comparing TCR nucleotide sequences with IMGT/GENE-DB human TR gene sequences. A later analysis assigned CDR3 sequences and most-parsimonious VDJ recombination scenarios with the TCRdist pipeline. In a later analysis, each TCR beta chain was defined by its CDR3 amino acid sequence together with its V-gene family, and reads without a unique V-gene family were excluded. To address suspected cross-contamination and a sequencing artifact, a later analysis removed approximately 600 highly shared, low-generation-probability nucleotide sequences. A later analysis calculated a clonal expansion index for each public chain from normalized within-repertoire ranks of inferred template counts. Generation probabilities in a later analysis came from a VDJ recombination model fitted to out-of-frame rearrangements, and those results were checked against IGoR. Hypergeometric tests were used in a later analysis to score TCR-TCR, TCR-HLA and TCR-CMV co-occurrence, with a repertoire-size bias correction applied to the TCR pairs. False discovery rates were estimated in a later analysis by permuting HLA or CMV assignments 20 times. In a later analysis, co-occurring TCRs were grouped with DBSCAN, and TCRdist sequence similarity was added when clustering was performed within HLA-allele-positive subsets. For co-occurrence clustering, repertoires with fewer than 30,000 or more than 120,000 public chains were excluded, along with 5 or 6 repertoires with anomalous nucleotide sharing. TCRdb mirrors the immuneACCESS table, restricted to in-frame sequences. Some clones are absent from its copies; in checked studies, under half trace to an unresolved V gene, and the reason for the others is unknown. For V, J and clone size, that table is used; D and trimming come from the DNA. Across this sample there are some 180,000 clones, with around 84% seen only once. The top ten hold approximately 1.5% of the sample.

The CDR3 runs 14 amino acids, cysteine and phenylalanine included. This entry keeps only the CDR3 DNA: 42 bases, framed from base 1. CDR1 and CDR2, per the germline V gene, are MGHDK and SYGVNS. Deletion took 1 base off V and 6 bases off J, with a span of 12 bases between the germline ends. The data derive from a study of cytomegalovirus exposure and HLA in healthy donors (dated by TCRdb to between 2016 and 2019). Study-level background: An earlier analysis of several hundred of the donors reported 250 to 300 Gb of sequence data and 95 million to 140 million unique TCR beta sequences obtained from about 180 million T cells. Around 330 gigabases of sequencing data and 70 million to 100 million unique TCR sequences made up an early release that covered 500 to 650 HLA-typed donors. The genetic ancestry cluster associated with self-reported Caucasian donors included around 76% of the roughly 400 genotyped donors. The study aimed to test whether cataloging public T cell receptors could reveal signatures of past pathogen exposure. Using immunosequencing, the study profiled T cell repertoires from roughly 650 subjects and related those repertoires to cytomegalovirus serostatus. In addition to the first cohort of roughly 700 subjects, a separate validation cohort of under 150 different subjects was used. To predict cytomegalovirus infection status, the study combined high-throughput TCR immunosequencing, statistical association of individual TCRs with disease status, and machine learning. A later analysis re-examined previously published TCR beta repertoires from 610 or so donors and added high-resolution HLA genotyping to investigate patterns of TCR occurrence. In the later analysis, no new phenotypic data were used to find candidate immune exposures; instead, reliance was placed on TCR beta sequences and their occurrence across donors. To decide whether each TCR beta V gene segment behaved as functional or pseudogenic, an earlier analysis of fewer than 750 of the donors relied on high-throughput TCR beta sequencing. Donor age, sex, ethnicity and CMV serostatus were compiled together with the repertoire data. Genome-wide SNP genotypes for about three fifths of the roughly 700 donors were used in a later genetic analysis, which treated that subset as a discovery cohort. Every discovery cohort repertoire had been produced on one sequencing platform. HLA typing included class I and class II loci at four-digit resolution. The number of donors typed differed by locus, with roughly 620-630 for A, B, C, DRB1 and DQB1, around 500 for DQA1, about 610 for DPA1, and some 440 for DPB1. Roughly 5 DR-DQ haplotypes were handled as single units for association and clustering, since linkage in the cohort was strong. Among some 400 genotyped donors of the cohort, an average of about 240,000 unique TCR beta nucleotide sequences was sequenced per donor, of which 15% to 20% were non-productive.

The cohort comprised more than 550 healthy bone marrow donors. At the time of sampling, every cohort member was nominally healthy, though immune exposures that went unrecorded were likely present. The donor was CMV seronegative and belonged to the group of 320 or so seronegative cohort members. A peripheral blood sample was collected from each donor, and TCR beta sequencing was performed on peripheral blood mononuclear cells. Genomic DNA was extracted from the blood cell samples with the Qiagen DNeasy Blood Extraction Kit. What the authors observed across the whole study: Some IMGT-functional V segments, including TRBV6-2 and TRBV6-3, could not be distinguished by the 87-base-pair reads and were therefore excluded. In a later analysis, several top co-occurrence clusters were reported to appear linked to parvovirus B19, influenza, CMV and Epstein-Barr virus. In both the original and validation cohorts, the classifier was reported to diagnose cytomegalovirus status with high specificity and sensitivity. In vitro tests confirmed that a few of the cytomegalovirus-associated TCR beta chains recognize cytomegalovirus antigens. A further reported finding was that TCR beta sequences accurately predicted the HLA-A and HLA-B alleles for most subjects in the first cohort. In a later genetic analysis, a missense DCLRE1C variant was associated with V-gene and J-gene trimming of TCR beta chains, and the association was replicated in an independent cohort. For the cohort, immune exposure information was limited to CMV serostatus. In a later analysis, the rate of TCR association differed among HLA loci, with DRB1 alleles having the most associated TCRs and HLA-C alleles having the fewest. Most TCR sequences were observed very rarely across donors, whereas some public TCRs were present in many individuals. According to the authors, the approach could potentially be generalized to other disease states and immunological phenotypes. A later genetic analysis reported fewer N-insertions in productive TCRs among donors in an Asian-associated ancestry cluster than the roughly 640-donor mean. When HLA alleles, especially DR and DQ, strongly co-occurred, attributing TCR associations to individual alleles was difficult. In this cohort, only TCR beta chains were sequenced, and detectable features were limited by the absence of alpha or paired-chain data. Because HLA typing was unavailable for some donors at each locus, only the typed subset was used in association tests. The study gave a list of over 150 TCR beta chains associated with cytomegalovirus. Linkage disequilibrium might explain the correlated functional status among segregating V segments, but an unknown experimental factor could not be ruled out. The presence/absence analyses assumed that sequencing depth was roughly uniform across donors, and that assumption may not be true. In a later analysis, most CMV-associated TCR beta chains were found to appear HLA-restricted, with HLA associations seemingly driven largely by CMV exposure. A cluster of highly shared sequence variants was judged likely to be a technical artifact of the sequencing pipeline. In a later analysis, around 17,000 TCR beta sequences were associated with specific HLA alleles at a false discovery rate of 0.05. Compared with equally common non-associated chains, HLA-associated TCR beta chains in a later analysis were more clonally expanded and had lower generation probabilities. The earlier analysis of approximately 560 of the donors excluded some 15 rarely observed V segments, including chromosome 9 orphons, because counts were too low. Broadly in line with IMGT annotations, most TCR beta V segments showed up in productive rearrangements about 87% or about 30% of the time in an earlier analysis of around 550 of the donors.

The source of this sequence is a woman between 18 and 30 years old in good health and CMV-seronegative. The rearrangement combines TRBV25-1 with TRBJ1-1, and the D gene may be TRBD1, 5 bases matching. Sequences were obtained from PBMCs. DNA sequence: TGTGCCAGCAGTGAATGGCAGGGCAAAGCTGAAGCTTTCTTT. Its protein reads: CASSEWQGKAEAFF.